This T cell receptor beta chain is drawn from a study of cytomegalovirus exposure and HLA in healthy donors. Study at large: There were some 120 million unique TCR beta sequences, drawn from roughly 200 million T cells, in an earlier analysis. Study-level results: From TCR beta sequences, most subjects' HLA-A and HLA-B alleles were reportedly predicted accurately. CMV serostatus was the sole immune exposure information available.

Germline V gene sequence: CDR1 SGHDT, CDR2 YYEEEE. The CDR3 is 13 residues long. Between the trimmed V and J ends, which lost 2 bases and 2 bases, there was a span of 8 bases. Primers for the PCR totalled 60 Vbeta and 13 Jbeta. Assay used: immunoSEQ multiplex PCR; TCRdb lists only in-frame clones, some missing. The data contain 150,000 to 250,000 clones, approximately 78% of them seen just once; the ten biggest clones take up 5.5% to 7%. This clone was observed a single time. Its antigen is not identified. The chain combines TRBV5-6 with TRBJ2-7; perhaps TRBD1 as D (5 bases). This sequence originates from a woman aged 45 to 65 in good health and CMV-seropositive. The sequenced material came from PBMCs. CDR3 sequence: CASSFQGPYEQYF. The DNA of the CDR3 is TGTGCCAGCAGCTTTCAGGGCCCCTACGAGCAGTACTTC.